The 24 T cell receptor beta chains below come from one sample, sequenced in a study of T cell repertoires in cytomegalovirus infection. TCRdb reanalysed the reads using MiXCR and keeps one entry per CDR3 protein. The sample contains around 630,000 distinct CDR3 sequences, approximately 24% of which appear only once. Sequencing was done on a sample of CD8+ T cells from PBMCs. Receptors were obtained from a human donor in good health (CMV status not recorded). Some clones in this sample may be carry-over from other donors' samples.

The chain employs TRBV12-3 or TRBV12-4 and TRBJ2-5; a possible D gene is TRBD2 (6 bases). V was cut by 3 bases and J by 2 bases, with 16 bases left in between. CDR3 length equals 16 residues. CDR3 region: CASSFPGGSGQETQYF. CDR3 coding DNA: TGTGCCAGCAGTTTCCCGGGTGGCAGCGGGCAAGAGACCCAGTACTTC.

On this clonotype: A much more abundant neighbour one base away suggests this may be a read error. The chain employs TRBV12-3 or TRBV12-4 and TRBJ2-5; tentative D call: TRBD2 (5 bases). The CDR3 covers 15 residues. V was cut by 7 bases and J by 3 bases, with 18 bases left in between. DNA for the CDR3: TGTGCCAGCAATTTCATATTGAACGGGGAAGAGACCCAGTACTTC. Residues: CASNFILNGEETQYF.

Notes on this clonotype: Since a much larger clone is just one base distant, this may be a read error. The chain combines TRBV10-3 with TRBJ1-1; D is possibly TRBD1 (5 bases). The CDR3 sequence is 14 residues long. Germline-derived CDR1 and CDR2 are ENHRY and SYGVKD. The V and J ends lost 7 bases and 2 bases respectively, with 14 bases between them. The CDR3: CAIKSHGGNTEAFF. DNA for the CDR3: TGTGCCATCAAGAGTCACGGGGGTAACACTGAAGCTTTCTTT.

This chain connects TRBV6-4 to TRBJ2-1; a possible D gene is TRBD1 (6 bases). Germline lookup yields CDR1 MRHNA and CDR2 SNTAGT. Trimming pared 3 bases from V and 3 bases from J, leaving 9 bases between. This CDR3 region has 14 residues. In nucleotides, the CDR3 is TGTGCCAGCAGTGAGGGGGCTGGCTACAATGAGCAGTTCTTC. Its protein is CASSEGAGYNEQFF.

This clonotype was found many times. The chain joins TRBV7-9 to TRBJ2-3; tentative D call: TRBD2 (6 bases). This CDR3 has 14 amino acids. Trimming removed 7 bases at V and 1 base at J, with 12 bases between. Germline CDR1 reads SEHNR; CDR2 reads FQNEAQ (reference sequence). The CDR3, as DNA: TGTGCCAGCATCGACTGGGGGGGCACAGATACGCAGTATTTT. It specifies CASIDWGGTDTQYF.

On this clonotype: A single base separates this from a much larger clone, so it may be a read error. The chain combines TRBV7-9 with TRBJ2-5, with 7 nucleotides matching TRBD2. The germline V gene has CDR1 SEHNR and CDR2 FQNEAQ (reference sequence). The CDR3 runs to 17 residues. CDR3 sequence: CASSLAPTAGDQETQHF. DNA of the CDR3: TGTGCCAGCAGCTTAGCGCCAACCGCGGGGGACCAAGAGACCCAGCACTTC.

V gene TRBV12-3 or TRBV12-4 combines with J gene TRBJ2-7; perhaps TRBD2 as D (6 bases). V was trimmed by 2 bases and J by 4 bases, leaving 12 bases between them. The CDR3 sequence is 14 residues long. The CDR3 DNA sequence: TGTGCCAGCAGTTTACCGACTAGTTTTTACGAGCAGTACTTC. Translated: CASSLPTSFYEQYF.

This chain uses TRBV6-2 or TRBV6-3 with TRBJ2-1; tentatively, D is TRBD2 (5 bases). Germline V gives CDR1 MNHEY, CDR2 SVGEGT. V lost 8 bases to trimming and J lost 6 bases, with 14 bases between them. There are 13 residues in the CDR3. The DNA of the CDR3 is TGTGCCAGCGGAATAGCGTGGCGCAATGAGCAGTTCTTC. It codes for CASGIAWRNEQFF.

This clonotype was observed a handful of times. The chain uses TRBV2 and TRBJ2-1; D is perhaps TRBD1 (6 bases). Between the trimmed V and J ends, which lost 7 bases and 3 bases, there was a span of 16 bases. CDR1 is SNHLY, CDR2 FYNNEI, per germline. This CDR3 spans 15 amino acids. The DNA for the CDR3 is TGTGCCAGCACCAGTGCAGAGGGGGTCTACAATGAGCAGTTCTTC. Protein product: CASTSAEGVYNEQFF. The full variable domain, in which reference TRBV2 and TRBJ2-1 provide the parts outside the CDR3, is EPEVTQTPSHQVTQMGQEVILRCVPISNHLYFYWYRQILGQKVEFLVSFYNNEISEKSEIFDDQFSVERPDGSNFTLKIRSTKLEDSAMYFCASTSAEGVYNEQFFGPGTRLTVL.

This clonotype was recorded a few times. The chain recombines TRBV12-3 or TRBV12-4 with TRBJ2-1; 9 bases align to TRBD2. The CDR3 extends over 17 amino acids. V was clipped by 5 bases and J by 6 bases; unmatched bases: 14. The chain's CDR3 is CASSPPRAGGEVNEQFF. CDR3 sequence (DNA): TGTGCCAGCAGTCCCCCCAGGGCGGGGGGGGAGGTCAATGAGCAGTTCTTC.

This clonotype has a handful of counts. This chain links TRBV7-9 with TRBJ2-3; the D is unclear. The ends were cut back, 6 bases at V and 2 bases at J, with 12 bases in the middle. Germline V gene sequence: CDR1 SEHNR, CDR2 FQNEAQ (reference sequence). The length of the CDR3 is 14 residues. The CDR3 coding sequence is TGTGCCAGCAGGATGGTGGACCTCACAGATACGCAGTATTTT. Its protein is CASRMVDLTDTQYF.

Only a few counts were recorded for this clonotype. The chain has TRBV6-2 or TRBV6-3 and TRBJ2-3; unclear D gene. CDR1 and CDR2 (germline): MNHEY, SVGEGT. The CDR3 length is 15 residues. Trimming took off 5 bases at V and 1 base at J, with 13 bases between the two ends. The CDR3: CASSATRIRTDTQYF. CDR3 coding DNA: TGTGCCAGCAGTGCGACAAGGATCCGCACAGATACGCAGTATTTT.

Many counts were recorded for this clonotype. The V and J genes are TRBV7-8 and TRBJ1-5; D unresolved. The V and J ends lost 7 bases and 0 bases respectively, with 13 bases between them. The CDR3 is made up of 15 amino acids. Germline V CDR1 and CDR2: SGHVS, FQNEAQ. CDR3 protein: CASTQGPYSNQPQHF. For the CDR3, the DNA is TGTGCCAGCACCCAAGGACCTTATAGCAATCAGCCCCAGCATTTT. Looking up the rest from reference TRBV7-8 and TRBJ1-5 gives the full variable domain: GAGVSQSPRYKVAKRGQDVALRCDPISGHVSLFWYQQALGQGPEFLTYFQNEAQLDKSGLPSDRFFAERPEGSVSTLKIQRTQQEDSAVYLCASTQGPYSNQPQHFGDGTRLSIL.

There are many counts of this clonotype. The genes are TRBV6-6 and TRBJ2-3; TRBD2 matches 10 bases. The CDR3 spans 16 residues. The J segment lost 2 bases and the V segment lost 2 bases, leaving 4 bases of the junction unmatched. Germline V gene sequence: CDR1 MNHNY, CDR2 SVGAGI (reference sequence). The CDR3, as DNA: TGTGCCAGCAGTTACGGGACTAGCGTGTTCACAGATACGCAGTATTTT. Its translation is CASSYGTSVFTDTQYF.

In its sample, this clonotype was seen many times. This chain uses TRBV7-8 with TRBJ2-3, with D tentatively TRBD2 (5 bases). Per germline, CDR1 SGHVS and CDR2 FQNEAQ. V gave up 2 bases and J gave up 2 bases, with 26 bases separating them. This CDR3 has 20 residues. CDR3 loop: CASSLSLLESYTVYTDTQYF. DNA of the CDR3: TGTGCCAGCAGCTTAAGTTTACTAGAATCGTACACCGTCTACACAGATACGCAGTATTTT. Variable domain in full (rest from reference TRBV7-8 and TRBJ2-3): GAGVSQSPRYKVAKRGQDVALRCDPISGHVSLFWYQQALGQGPEFLTYFQNEAQLDKSGLPSDRFFAERPEGSVSTLKIQRTQQEDSAVYLCASSLSLLESYTVYTDTQYFGPGTRLTVL.

This clonotype showed up many times. V usage is TRBV28 and J usage is TRBJ1-5; D unresolved. Germline CDR1 and CDR2: MDHEN and SYDVKM. This CDR3 has 15 amino acids. V was clipped by 1 base and J by 0 bases, with 7 bases between them. The CDR3 sequence is CASSLLGSSNQPQHF. The CDR3 nucleotides are TGTGCCAGCAGTTTATTGGGGAGTAGCAATCAGCCCCAGCATTTT. The full variable domain, rest sourced from reference TRBV28 and TRBJ1-5, is DVKVTQSSRYLVKRTGEKVFLECVQDMDHENMFWYRQDPGLGLRLIYFSYDVKMKEKGDIPEGYSVSREKKERFSLILESASTNQTSMYLCASSLLGSSNQPQHFGDGTRLSIL.

Comments on this clonotype: A single base separates this from a much larger clone, so it may be a read error. The rearrangement uses TRBV6-6 and TRBJ2-3, with 8 bases identical to TRBD1. Germline V gives CDR1 MNHNY, CDR2 SVGAGI (reference sequence). V dropped 6 bases and J dropped 1; count of bases not matched to a gene: 6. The CDR3 runs to 15 residues. In DNA, the CDR3 is TGTGCCAGCAGAGGCCAGGACAGGGGCACAGATACGCAGTATTTT. As protein: CASRGQDRGTDTQYF.

J is TRBJ2-3 and V is TRBV15; TRBD1 is a possible D gene (5 bases). V was pared by 5 bases and J by 2 bases, with 14 bases between. The length of the CDR3 is 15 residues. The V gene's germline CDR1 is LNHNV and CDR2 YYDKDF (reference sequence). CDR3: CATSETALHTDTQYF. The CDR3 DNA reads TGTGCCACCAGCGAGACAGCCTTGCACACAGATACGCAGTATTTT.

The rearrangement uses TRBV6-2 or TRBV6-3 and TRBJ1-2, with D perhaps TRBD1 (6 bases). V lost 6 bases and J 4 bases, leaving 15 bases between the germline ends. Germline V gene lookup returns CDR1 MNHEY and CDR2 SVGEGT. The CDR3 spans 14 residues. The CDR3, as DNA: TGTGCCAGCAGGGGGGACATCGCTCCCTATGGCTACACCTTC. This sequence encodes CASRGDIAPYGYTF.

This clonotype was observed a handful of times. The rearrangement joins TRBV6-2 or TRBV6-3 to TRBJ2-5, with D tentatively TRBD1 or TRBD2 (5 bases each). The CDR3 loop spans 18 amino acids. Germline V gene data show CDR1 as MNHEY and CDR2 as SVGEGT. The V gene lost 7 bases and the J gene lost 0 bases, with 24 bases spanning the gap. The CDR3, as DNA: TGTGCCAGCATCAAGACGACGTCAGGTTGGGGACACCAAGAGACCCAGTACTTC. This encodes CASIKTTSGWGHQETQYF.

Ten or more counts support this clonotype. The rearrangement joins TRBV19 to TRBJ2-2; D may be TRBD2 (6 bases). The germline V gene has CDR1 LNHDA and CDR2 SQIVND (reference sequence). This CDR3 comprises 14 residues. Deletions cut 9 bases from V and 5 bases from J, with 16 bases between. In DNA form, the CDR3 reads TGTGCCAGCAGTGGGGGGAGATGGACCGGGGAGCTGTTTTTT. Translating gives CASSGGRWTGELFF.

This clonotype was observed a few times. The chain recombines TRBV4-1 with TRBJ2-1, with D uncertain. V dropped 0 bases and J dropped 5 bases, with 14 bases sitting between them. This CDR3 is 16 amino acids long. CDR1 MGHRA and CDR2 YSYEKL come from the germline V gene. The CDR3 coding sequence is TGCGCCAGCAGCCAAGATTCTCGAACAAGGCACAATGAGCAGTTCTTC. Encoded protein: CASSQDSRTRHNEQFF.

The rearrangement joins TRBV20-1 to TRBJ1-4; 8 nucleotides line up with TRBD1. This CDR3 has 13 residues. V dropped 6 bases and J dropped 8; count of bases not matched to a gene: 8. The germline gives CDR1 DFQATT, CDR2 SNEGSKA (reference sequence). The chain's CDR3 is CSAPGGEREKLFF. Written as DNA, the CDR3 is TGCAGTGCGCCAGGGGGCGAGCGCGAAAAACTGTTTTTT.

This clonotype has a handful of counts. The chain links TRBV4-2 to TRBJ2-1; 8 nucleotides agree with TRBD1. J was trimmed by 3 bases and V by 0 bases; bases with no gene match: 4. CDR1 and CDR2 (germline): LGHNA, YNFKEQ. The CDR3 is made up of 16 amino acids. CDR3 nucleotides: TGTGCCAGCAGCCAAGATCAGGGGGCTGTCTACAATGAGCAGTTCTTC. It codes for CASSQDQGAVYNEQFF.